This paragraph covers one T cell receptor (beta chain) sequence. Its antigen is still unknown. This sample was taken from a study of shared clonotypes between healthy human individuals. Study overall: Each donor's CD4 naive and CD4 memory cells filled three plates apiece, CD8 naive two, and CD8 memory one. Broader study findings: Clonotype sharing across donors was expected to vary with sequencing depth. Represented genetic and exposure-history diversity was restricted by having few donors.

Germline CDR1 and CDR2: MGHRA and YSYEKL. This CDR3 has 15 amino acids. Unmatched junction bases numbered 7, after V lost 7 bases and J lost 3 bases. The test was conducted at deep level. The table came from immunoSEQ multiplex PCR; TCRdb's copy has only in-frame clones and leaves some out. The table lists more than 1 million clones, more than 75% of them singletons. The sequencing input was memory CD4+ T cells from PBMCs. Described subset: CD45RA-negative fraction. V and J are TRBV4-1 and TRBJ2-7; 12 bases align to TRBD2. The receptor comes from a man aged 18-30 years in good health. Some clones in this sample may be carry-over from other donors' samples. The CDR3 DNA sequence: TGCGCCAGCACGCCTTCACTAGCGGGGGGCTACGAGCAGTACTTC. This encodes CASTPSLAGGYEQYF.